This passage covers 26 T cell receptor beta chains from one sample sequenced in a study of T cells in Graves' hyperthyroidism and ophthalmopathy. Amplification yielded TCR beta CDR3 regions, with RNA transcripts as the source. The TCR CDR3 first-round RT-PCR relied on the HTBI primer set. Each CDR3 protein gets one entry after TCRdb re-called the multiplex PCR reads with MiXCR. This sample has approximately 490,000 distinct CDR3 sequences, with around a fifth found just once. The sequencing input was blood. The receptors stem from a woman aged 70-85 years with Graves' ophthalmopathy.

This rearrangement joins TRBV6-1 to TRBJ2-2, with 13 bases fitting TRBD2. Germline trimming cut 6 bases from V and 4 bases from J; bases unmatched to any gene: 5. This CDR3 contains 16 residues. Per germline, CDR1 MNHNS and CDR2 SASEGT. The CDR3 DNA follows: TGTGCCAGCAGCAGACTAGCGGGAGGTAGCACCGGGGAGCTGTTTTTT. This codes for CASSRLAGGSTGELFF.

This clonotype was found a few times. The rearrangement joins TRBV2 to TRBJ2-1, with D perhaps TRBD1 (6 bases). The V end was cut by 7 bases, the J end by 1 base, with 14 bases between. CDR3 size: 15 residues. Per germline, CDR1 SNHLY and CDR2 FYNNEI. The CDR3 is CASMLGGQSYNEQFF. The CDR3 region has the DNA TGTGCCAGCATGTTAGGGGGACAATCCTACAATGAGCAGTTCTTC. The full variable domain, its missing parts supplied by reference TRBV2 and TRBJ2-1, is EPEVTQTPSHQVTQMGQEVILRCVPISNHLYFYWYRQILGQKVEFLVSFYNNEISEKSEIFDDQFSVERPDGSNFTLKIRSTKLEDSAMYFCASMLGGQSYNEQFFGPGTRLTVL.

V is TRBV12-5 and J is TRBJ2-3; D call uncertain. Per germline, CDR1 LGHNT and CDR2 FRNRAP. Trimming cost V 4 bases and J 2 bases, with 4 bases left between them. This CDR3 is 12 amino acids long. The CDR3, as DNA: TGTGCTAGTGGTTGGGACACAGATACGCAGTATTTT. It codes for CASGWDTDTQYF. The variable domain in full, with the rest retrieved from reference TRBV12-5 and TRBJ2-3, is DARVTQTPRHKVTEMGQEVTMRCQPILGHNTVFWYRQTMMQGLELLAYFRNRAPLDDSGMPKDRFSAEMPDATLATLKIQPSEPRDSAVYFCASGWDTDTQYFGPGTRLTVL.

At least ten counts were recorded for this clonotype. The chain combines TRBV6-1 with TRBJ2-5, with D perhaps matching TRBD1 (7 bases). Per germline, CDR1 MNHNS and CDR2 SASEGT. CDR3 length: 15 residues. Trimming stripped 1 base from V and 2 bases from J, with 11 bases between. The CDR3 loop reads CASSEGPGGQETQYF. The CDR3 nucleotides read TGTGCCAGCAGTGAAGGGCCAGGGGGGCAAGAGACCCAGTACTTC.

This clonotype was observed a few times. The chain couples TRBV6-1 to TRBJ2-2; D perhaps matches TRBD2 (5 bases). Germline assignment: CDR1 MNHNS and CDR2 SASEGT. V was trimmed by 1 base and J by 0 bases, leaving 12 bases between them. This CDR3 spans 17 amino acids. CDR3 residues: CASSEVASGANTGELFF. The CDR3 coding sequence is TGTGCCAGCAGTGAAGTTGCCAGCGGCGCGAACACCGGGGAGCTGTTTTTT.

A note on this clonotype: At one boundary the junction diverges from the germline segment, which might be a read error. The chain links TRBV3-1 to TRBJ2-7; 8 bases fit TRBD2. The length of the CDR3 is 13 residues. In germline, CDR1 is LGHDT, CDR2 YNNKEL (reference sequence). In DNA form, the CDR3 reads TGTGCCGGCAGCCCAGGGCTAGCGGGCGAGCAGTACTTC. As protein: CAGSPGLAGEQYF.

This clonotype has a handful of counts. DNA for the CDR3: TGCAGTGCCCACAGGGCAGAGACCCAGTACTTC. Amino acids: CSAHRAETQYF. The chain employs TRBV20-1 and TRBJ2-5; TRBD1 might be the D (6 bases). The CDR3 consists of 11 residues. Germline CDR1 is DFQATT and CDR2 is SNEGSKA (reference sequence). Trimming stripped 6 bases from V and 4 bases from J, with 9 bases between.

The chain is built from TRBV19 and TRBJ2-1, with D possibly being TRBD2 (7 bases). Germline V gene lookup returns CDR1 LNHDA and CDR2 SQIVND (reference sequence). With 2 bases removed from V and 9 bases from J, the gap between germline ends came to 17 bases. The CDR3 runs 15 residues. Here the CDR3 reads CASSIRGGSRGEQFF. The CDR3, as DNA: TGTGCCAGTAGTATAAGGGGCGGGAGCAGGGGTGAGCAGTTCTTC. The variable domain in full, completed from reference TRBV19 and TRBJ2-1, reads DGGITQSPKYLFRKEGQNVTLSCEQNLNHDAMYWYRQDPGQGLRLIYYSQIVNDFQKGDIAEGYSVSREKKESFPLTVTSAQKNPTAFYLCASSIRGGSRGEQFFGPGTRLTVL.

The gene calls are TRBV14 and TRBJ2-1, with 9 nucleotides matching TRBD2. V trimming: 6 bases; J trimming: 8 bases; junction bases outside the gene matches: 11. Germline V gene data show CDR1 as SGHDN and CDR2 as FVKESK. The CDR3 runs 15 residues. CDR3 sequence (DNA): TGTGCCAGCAGACCTCCCGGGACTAGCATCCATGAGCAGTTCTTC. Translated, it gives CASRPPGTSIHEQFF.

V and J are TRBV7-2 and TRBJ2-2; 9 positions agree with TRBD1. CDR1 SGHTA and CDR2 FQGNSA come from the germline V gene. The V gene end was trimmed by 6 bases and the J gene end by 14 bases; junction bases not matched to a gene: 13. The CDR3 totals 14 residues. The CDR3 bases are TGTGCCAGCAGTACCGGGACAGGGCCTGGGGGACTGTTTTTT. This gives the protein CASSTGTGPGGLFF.

This chain joins TRBV7-9 and TRBJ2-7; D uncertain. CDR1 SEHNR and CDR2 FQNEAQ come from the germline V gene (reference sequence). Deletions cut 3 bases from V and 6 bases from J, with 12 bases between. There are 13 residues in the CDR3. CDR3 amino acids: CASSLSHNGEQYF. The CDR3 DNA sequence: TGTGCCAGCAGCTTGAGTCATAACGGCGAGCAGTACTTC.

This clonotype has more than one count but fewer than ten. The V call is TRBV7-8, the J call TRBJ1-5; D gene unclear. The germline gives CDR1 SGHVS, CDR2 FQNEAQ. Trimming took off 8 bases at V and 6 bases at J, with 20 bases between the two ends. This CDR3 contains 15 residues. CDR3 loop: CASSRIGSRAQPQHF. CDR3 nucleotide sequence: TGTGCCAGCTCCCGAATCGGGTCAAGAGCTCAGCCCCAGCATTTT.

This clonotype was detected only a few times. The rearrangement joins TRBV6-4 to TRBJ1-1, with TRBD1 identical over 7 bases. V was clipped by 7 bases and J by 4 bases; unmatched bases: 9. CDR1 MRHNA and CDR2 SNTAGT come from the germline V gene. The length of the CDR3 is 14 residues. This CDR3 reads CASKIEQGITEAFF. The CDR3 bases are TGTGCCAGCAAAATCGAACAGGGGATCACTGAAGCTTTCTTT.

This clonotype was found a few times. The chain uses TRBV2 and TRBJ2-5, with D unclear. V was cut by 4 bases and J by 1 base, with 10 bases left in between. Germline V CDR1 and CDR2: SNHLY, FYNNEI. This CDR3 is 14 amino acids long. The CDR3, as DNA: TGTGCCAGCAGTGGGAACTTGCCCCAAGAGACCCAGTACTTC. This sequence encodes CASSGNLPQETQYF.

Here the CDR3 reads CASSRGTSGSTLFF. CDR3 DNA: TGTGCCAGCTCACGCGGGACTAGCGGGAGTACCCTGTTCTTC. The V and J genes are TRBV18 and TRBJ2-1; 14 bases fit TRBD2. This CDR3 spans 14 amino acids. The V gene end was trimmed by 4 bases and the J gene end by 15 bases; junction bases not matched to a gene: 8. CDR1 and CDR2 from the germline V gene are KGHSH and LQKENI.

This clonotype was observed a handful of times. The chain combines TRBV20-1 with TRBJ2-2; 14 bases agree with TRBD2. This CDR3 is 14 amino acids long. V lost 5 bases and J lost 5; bases outside the gene matches: 1. CDR1 is DFQATT, CDR2 SNEGSKA, per germline (reference sequence). The CDR3: CSAGTSGRTGELFF. The CDR3 nucleotides are TGCAGTGCTGGGACTAGCGGGAGAACCGGGGAGCTGTTTTTT.

The chain has TRBV7-3 and TRBJ2-3; TRBD2 matches at 10 bases. Germline CDR1 is SGHTA and CDR2 is FQGTGA. The CDR3 loop spans 17 amino acids. V shed 5 bases, J shed 6 bases, and the junction held 14 bases outside the gene matches. The CDR3 nucleotides read TGTGCCAGCAGCCCTCGGGGAGCGGGAGGGCCCGGGGATACGCAGTATTTT. This sequence encodes CASSPRGAGGPGDTQYF.

As concerns this clonotype: An end of the junction differs from the germline gene, which may be a read error. The J gene is TRBJ1-1, the V gene TRBV9, with D perhaps TRBD1 (6 bases). CDR3 size: 14 residues. Germline assignment: CDR1 SGDLS and CDR2 YYNGEE. The CDR3 bases are TGCGCCAGCAGCGAAGGGACATTGAACACTGAAGCTTTCTTT. Translating gives CASSEGTLNTEAFF.

There are a few counts of this clonotype. J is TRBJ2-3 and V is TRBV3-1, with 11 nucleotides matching TRBD2. V dropped 2 bases and J dropped 4; count of bases not matched to a gene: 5. The germline V gene has CDR1 LGHDT and CDR2 YNNKEL (reference sequence). CDR3 length: 16 residues. The DNA for the CDR3 is TGTGCCAGCAGCCAATTGGTAGCGGGAGGGGCAGATACGCAGTATTTT. This sequence encodes CASSQLVAGGADTQYF.

This sequence joins TRBV18 and TRBJ2-1, with 9 bases lining up with TRBD1. This CDR3 has 15 residues. V shed 0 bases, J shed 7 bases, and the junction held 4 bases outside the gene matches. Looked up from germline, CDR1 is KGHSH and CDR2 is LQKENI. The CDR3 spells CASSPPGQGRNEQFF. CDR3 nucleotides: TGTGCCAGCTCACCACCGGGACAGGGAAGGAATGAGCAGTTCTTC.

The chain links TRBV6-2 or TRBV6-3 to TRBJ2-5; D is tentatively TRBD1 or TRBD2 (5 bases each). Trimming stripped 8 bases from V and 7 bases from J, with 26 bases between. Germline lookup yields CDR1 MNHEY and CDR2 SVGEGT. The CDR3 spans 16 residues. The CDR3 reads CASGFKSGTTRGTQYF. CDR3 in DNA: TGTGCCAGCGGTTTCAAATCCGGGACCACCAGAGGGACCCAGTACTTC.

This clonotype was observed a handful of times. V is TRBV20-1 and J is TRBJ1-4; D is ambiguous. Trimming removed 4 bases from V and 4 bases from J, with 4 bases in between. Germline loops: CDR1 DFQATT, CDR2 SNEGSKA (reference sequence). The CDR3 spans 11 residues. CDR3 coding DNA: TGCAGTGCTAATCGTAATGAAAAACTGTTTTTT. Protein sequence: CSANRNEKLFF.

This clonotype was observed at least ten times. The V call is TRBV6-1, the J call TRBJ1-1; 10 bases agree with TRBD1. Germline CDR1 MNHNS, CDR2 SASEGT. The CDR3 consists of 16 residues. V lost 1 base to trimming and J lost 10 bases; unmatched junction nucleotides: 12. CDR3 amino acids: CASSEVGTGATWRAFF. The CDR3 DNA reads as TGTGCCAGCAGTGAAGTAGGGACAGGGGCCACCTGGAGAGCTTTCTTT.

V is TRBV30 and J is TRBJ2-7; perhaps TRBD2 as D (6 bases). Trimming shortened V by 1 base and J by 4 bases, and 11 bases separated the two germline ends. CDR1 is GTSNPN, CDR2 SVGIG, per germline (reference sequence). The CDR3 has 13 residues. This chain's CDR3 is CAWSDGREYEQYF. CDR3 bases: TGTGCCTGGAGTGATGGGCGGGAATACGAGCAGTACTTC.

In its sample, this clonotype was seen many times. CDR3 in amino acids: CASRLQGTGELFF. The CDR3 DNA reads as TGTGCCAGCAGACTTCAGGGGACCGGGGAGCTGTTTTTT. The rearrangement uses TRBV12-3 or TRBV12-4 and TRBJ2-2; tentatively, D is TRBD1 (6 bases). Between the trimmed V and J ends, which lost 6 bases and 5 bases, there was a span of 10 bases. The CDR3 is 13 amino acids.

This clonotype was observed a handful of times. This chain uses TRBV12-3 or TRBV12-4 with TRBJ1-2; 8 positions match TRBD1. V gave up 7 bases and J gave up 1 base; unmatched junction bases: 8. The CDR3 spans 15 residues. The CDR3 coding sequence is TGTGCCAGCAATCCGGGACAGGTACATAACTATGGCTACACCTTC. Translated: CASNPGQVHNYGYTF.